The 25 T cell receptor beta chains presented below share a single source sample, sequenced in a study of T cells in Graves' hyperthyroidism and ophthalmopathy. RNA transcripts served as the template for amplifying TCR beta CDR3 regions. The TCR CDR3 was amplified in a first-round RT-PCR using the HTBI primer set. TCRdb itself ran the multiplex PCR reads through MiXCR, one entry per CDR3 protein. Among fewer than 800,000 distinct CDR3 sequences listed, around 15% were seen once. The sequencing input was blood. The receptors shown here come from a man between 18 and 29 years old with Graves' hyperthyroidism.

This clonotype was recorded a few times. This rearrangement joins TRBV6-1 to TRBJ2-3; 8 bases map to TRBD1. CDR1 MNHNS and CDR2 SASEGT come from the germline V gene. CDR3 length: 12 residues. Unmatched junction bases numbered 0, after V lost 6 bases and J lost 4 bases. Here the CDR3 reads CASRGQADTQYF. For the CDR3, the DNA is TGTGCCAGCAGGGGACAGGCAGATACGCAGTATTTT.

This clonotype showed up many times. The chain is built from TRBV20-1 and TRBJ2-7, with TRBD2 matching over 11 bases. CDR1 is DFQATT and CDR2 is SNEGSKA in the germline V gene (reference sequence). CDR3 length: 15 residues. V shed 8 bases and J 3 bases; nucleotides not matched to a gene: 12. In DNA, the CDR3 is TGCAGTAGAGACGGGACTAGCGGCCAACACTACGAGCAGTACTTC. Translated: CSRDGTSGQHYEQYF.

The rearrangement joins TRBV6-1 to TRBJ2-3; no clear D gene. V dropped 7 bases and J dropped 2 bases, with 10 bases sitting between them. The CDR3 consists of 13 residues. CDR1 is MNHNS, CDR2 SASEGT, per germline. The chain's CDR3 is CASIDLNTDTQYF. Here the CDR3 DNA reads TGTGCCAGCATAGATTTGAACACAGATACGCAGTATTTT.

J is TRBJ2-1 and V is TRBV5-1, with 9 bases that match TRBD2. The germline gives CDR1 SGHRS, CDR2 YFSETQ. Trimming took 4 bases from V and 10 from J; bases not matched to a gene: 18. This CDR3 has 17 residues. CDR3 protein: CASSPMSASGNRNEQFF. CDR3 nucleotide sequence: TGCGCCAGCAGCCCTATGTCCGCTAGCGGGAACCGGAACGAGCAGTTCTTC.

This clonotype was observed a handful of times. The chain has TRBV29-1 and TRBJ2-1; no firm D call. The germline CDR1 and CDR2 sequences are SQVTM and ANQGSEA. Trimming took 8 bases from V and 4 from J, leaving 15 bases between them. This CDR3 spans 13 amino acids. CDR3 nucleotides: TGCAGCTCCGCACCCTCCGCTTACAATGAGCAGTTCTTC. Residues: CSSAPSAYNEQFF.

V and J are TRBV7-9 and TRBJ1-1; 7 bases align to TRBD1. V shed 7 bases and J 5 bases; nucleotides not matched to a gene: 10. The CDR3 consists of 14 residues. The germline V gene has CDR1 SEHNR and CDR2 FQNEAQ (reference sequence). CDR3 in amino acids: CASTGQAELTEAFF. The CDR3 bases are TGTGCCAGCACCGGACAGGCCGAACTGACTGAAGCTTTCTTT.

This clonotype was observed at least ten times. The V gene is TRBV20-1, the J gene TRBJ2-1; D gene uncertain. CDR1 DFQATT and CDR2 SNEGSKA come from the germline V gene (reference sequence). The germline V and J ends were trimmed by 2 bases and 2 bases, with 7 bases remaining between them. The length of the CDR3 is 13 residues. CDR3 sequence reads: CSARKDPYNEQFF. CDR3 DNA sequence: TGCAGTGCTAGAAAGGATCCCTACAATGAGCAGTTCTTC.

This clonotype has a count of ten or more. V gene TRBV28 combines with J gene TRBJ2-5, with 11 nucleotides matching TRBD2. CDR3 size: 15 residues. Germline lookup yields CDR1 MDHEN and CDR2 SYDVKM. Germline trimming cut 2 bases from V and 5 bases from J; bases unmatched to any gene: 4. The CDR3 protein is CASSLGLAGGETQYF. CDR3 nucleotide sequence: TGTGCCAGCAGTTTAGGGCTAGCGGGAGGTGAGACCCAGTACTTC.

In its sample, this clonotype was seen many times. J is TRBJ2-7 and V is TRBV20-1; D gene unclear. The germline CDR1 and CDR2 sequences are DFQATT and SNEGSKA (reference sequence). The CDR3 is 12 residues long. Between the trimmed V and J ends, which lost 3 bases and 4 bases, there was a span of 10 bases. CDR3 protein: CSARTQKYEQYF. DNA for the CDR3: TGCAGTGCTAGGACACAAAAATACGAGCAGTACTTC.

The chain combines TRBV5-1 with TRBJ2-1; a weak D match, TRBD2 (8 bases). CDR3 length: 17 residues. V gave up 4 bases and J gave up 2 bases, with 19 bases separating them. Per the germline V gene, CDR1 is SGHRS and CDR2 is YFSETQ. CDR3 amino acids: CASSPNSGTEPYNEQFF. The CDR3 DNA follows: TGCGCCAGCAGCCCGAATAGCGGGACAGAACCCTACAATGAGCAGTTCTTC.

V is TRBV7-2 and J is TRBJ2-7; D is perhaps TRBD2 (5 bases). Trimming pared 0 bases from V and 4 bases from J, leaving 13 bases between. The CDR3 spans 15 residues. The germline V gene encodes CDR1 SGHTA and CDR2 FQGNSA. CDR3 protein: CASSLAGDPLYEQYF. Written as DNA, the CDR3 is TGTGCCAGCAGCTTAGCGGGAGATCCCCTATACGAGCAGTACTTC.

This clonotype was counted ten times or more. V usage is TRBV5-5 and J usage is TRBJ2-1; D tentatively reads TRBD1 or TRBD2 (6 bases each). The germline V and J ends were trimmed by 4 bases and 0 bases, with 14 bases remaining between them. There are 16 residues in the CDR3. Germline V gives CDR1 SGHKS, CDR2 YYEKEE (reference sequence). CDR3: CASSRGLASSYNEQFF. The CDR3, as DNA: TGTGCCAGCAGCCGGGGGCTGGCAAGCTCCTACAATGAGCAGTTCTTC.

The genes are TRBV19 and TRBJ2-2, with D unclear. This CDR3 has 14 amino acids. Deletions cut 3 bases from V and 5 bases from J, with 10 bases between. Germline V gene lookup returns CDR1 LNHDA and CDR2 SQIVND (reference sequence). The CDR3 sequence is CASSIRAGTGELFF. The CDR3, as DNA: TGTGCCAGTAGTATTAGGGCAGGAACCGGGGAGCTGTTTTTT.

This clonotype was found a few times. The chain uses TRBV28 and TRBJ2-3; 12 positions agree with TRBD2. Looked up from germline, CDR1 is MDHEN and CDR2 is SYDVKM. Unmatched junction bases numbered 4, after V lost 7 bases and J lost 2 bases. The CDR3 is made up of 15 amino acids. The chain's CDR3 is CASTGLAGHTDTQYF. As DNA, the CDR3 is TGTGCCAGCACCGGACTAGCGGGGCACACAGATACGCAGTATTTT.

The V and J genes are TRBV28 and TRBJ2-3; 8 positions agree with TRBD1. V dropped 6 bases and J dropped 2; count of bases not matched to a gene: 10. Germline CDR1 MDHEN, CDR2 SYDVKM. This CDR3 is 16 amino acids long. The CDR3 DNA reads TGTGCCAGCAGGCCCGCTCGGGACAGGTCCACAGATACGCAGTATTTT. Translation gives CASRPARDRSTDTQYF.

This chain connects TRBV7-9 to TRBJ2-1; D is possibly TRBD1 or TRBD2 (5 bases each). V was cut by 6 bases and J by 7 bases, with 16 bases left in between. The CDR3 consists of 14 residues. Germline assignment: CDR1 SEHNR and CDR2 FQNEAQ (reference sequence). The CDR3 protein is CASSSRPRENEQFF. The CDR3 DNA reads as TGTGCCAGCAGTTCCCGACCCAGGGAGAATGAGCAGTTCTTC. Full variable domain (outside the CDR3, taken from reference TRBV7-9 and TRBJ2-1): DTGVSQNPRHKITKRGQNVTFRCDPISEHNRLYWYRQTLGQGPEFLTYFQNEAQLEKSRLLSDRFSAERPKGSFSTLEIQRTEQGDSAMYLCASSSRPRENEQFFGPGTRLTVL.

This clonotype has only a few counts. The rearrangement links TRBV28 to TRBJ2-2, with 7 bases aligning to TRBD1. This CDR3 is built from 12 residues. Germline V lookup: CDR1 MDHEN, CDR2 SYDVKM. The junction had 0 bases not matched to a gene; V was cut back by 4 bases and J by 7 bases. CDR3 sequence (DNA): TGTGCCAGCAGTTCAGGGGGCGGGGAGCTGTTTTTT. Protein product: CASSSGGGELFF. Looking up the rest from reference TRBV28 and TRBJ2-2 gives the full variable domain: DVKVTQSSRYLVKRTGEKVFLECVQDMDHENMFWYRQDPGLGLRLIYFSYDVKMKEKGDIPEGYSVSREKKERFSLILESASTNQTSMYLCASSSGGGELFFGEGSRLTVL.

At least ten counts were recorded for this clonotype. This chain links TRBV27 with TRBJ2-1, with 13 bases matching TRBD2. Looked up from germline, CDR1 is MNHEY and CDR2 is SMNVEV (reference sequence). With 5 bases clipped from V and 7 bases from J, the junction kept 5 bases outside the gene matches. CDR3 length: 15 amino acids. CDR3: CASSLLAGGLNEQFF. As DNA, the CDR3 is TGTGCCAGCAGTCTACTAGCGGGAGGGTTGAATGAGCAGTTCTTC.

This clonotype was recorded many times. The chain links TRBV7-3 to TRBJ2-1; 11 nucleotides line up with TRBD1. The junction had 4 bases not matched to a gene; V was cut back by 2 bases and J by 7 bases. The CDR3 runs to 15 residues. Germline V gene sequence: CDR1 SGHTA, CDR2 FQGTGA. In DNA form, the CDR3 reads TGTGCCAGCAGCTTAGGGACAGGGGGTGGAAATGAGCAGTTCTTC. It encodes CASSLGTGGGNEQFF.

This clonotype was observed a handful of times. The chain carries TRBV27 and TRBJ2-5, with TRBD2 matching over 8 bases. V was pared by 11 bases and J by 1 base, with 6 bases of the junction left unmatched. Germline loops: CDR1 MNHEY, CDR2 SMNVEV (reference sequence). The CDR3 length is 13 residues. The CDR3 spells CAACGGRQETQYF. CDR3 nucleotides: TGTGCCGCATGCGGGGGGCGCCAAGAGACCCAGTACTTC.

This chain connects TRBV4-1 to TRBJ2-7, with 7 bases lining up with TRBD2. This CDR3 comprises 16 residues. J was trimmed by 2 bases and V by 4 bases; bases with no gene match: 11. The V gene's germline CDR1 is MGHRA and CDR2 YSYEKL. The chain's CDR3 is CASSPRTGTITYEQYF. The CDR3 nucleotides are TGCGCCAGCAGCCCTCGAACCGGGACTATCACCTACGAGCAGTACTTC.

Turning to this clonotype: An end of the junction does not agree with germline; a read error may underlie this. The chain carries TRBV9 and TRBJ2-7; D is ambiguous. This CDR3 is built from 15 residues. Per the germline V gene, CDR1 is SGDLS and CDR2 is YYNGEE. The CDR3, as DNA: TGTGCCAGCAGCGTAGGGACGCCAAGCTCCTACGAGGAGTACTTC. Its protein is CASSVGTPSSYEEYF.

The chain has TRBV6-7 and TRBJ1-1; D unclear. TRBV6-7 is known as an ORF, though its function is uncertain. V dropped 1 base and J dropped 1 base, with 10 bases sitting between them. The CDR3 runs to 15 residues. The CDR3 DNA follows: TGTGCCAGCAGTTACTTGGGCCGGGAGAACACTGAAGCTTTCTTT. It yields the protein CASSYLGRENTEAFF.

There are many counts of this clonotype. The chain carries TRBV20-1 and TRBJ2-5, with D possibly being TRBD1 (6 bases). Germline loops: CDR1 DFQATT, CDR2 SNEGSKA (reference sequence). CDR3 length: 13 amino acids. Trimming removed 6 bases from V and 1 base from J, with 12 bases in between. CDR3 sequence (DNA): TGCAGTGCCCCAGACAGGCTCCAAGAGACCCAGTACTTC. It translates to CSAPDRLQETQYF.

This clonotype was counted at least ten times. The chain has TRBV6-1 and TRBJ2-7; maybe TRBD2 (6 bases). Germline assignment: CDR1 MNHNS and CDR2 SASEGT. The CDR3 has 15 residues. Trimming shortened V by 5 bases and J by 3 bases, and 17 bases separated the two germline ends. The CDR3 nucleotides read TGTGCCAGCAGTCCATATAGCTTCGGGAGCTACGAGCAGTACTTC. It encodes CASSPYSFGSYEQYF.